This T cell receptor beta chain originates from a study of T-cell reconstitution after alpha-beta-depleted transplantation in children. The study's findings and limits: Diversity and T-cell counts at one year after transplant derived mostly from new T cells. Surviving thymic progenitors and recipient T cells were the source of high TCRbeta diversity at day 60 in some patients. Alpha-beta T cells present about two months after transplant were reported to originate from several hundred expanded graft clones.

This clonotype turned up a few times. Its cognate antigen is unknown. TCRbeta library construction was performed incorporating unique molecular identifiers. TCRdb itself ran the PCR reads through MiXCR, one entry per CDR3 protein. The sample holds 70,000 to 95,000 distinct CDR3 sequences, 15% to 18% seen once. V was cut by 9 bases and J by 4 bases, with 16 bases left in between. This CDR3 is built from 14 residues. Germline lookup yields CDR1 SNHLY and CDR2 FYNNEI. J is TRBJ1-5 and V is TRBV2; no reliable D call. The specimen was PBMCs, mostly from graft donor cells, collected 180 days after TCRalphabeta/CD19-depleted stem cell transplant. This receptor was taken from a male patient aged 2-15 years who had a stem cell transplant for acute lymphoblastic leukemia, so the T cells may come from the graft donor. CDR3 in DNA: TGTGCCAGTGGGTTGGAGGCCTCAAATCAGCCCCAGCATTTT. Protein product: CASGLEASNQPQHF.